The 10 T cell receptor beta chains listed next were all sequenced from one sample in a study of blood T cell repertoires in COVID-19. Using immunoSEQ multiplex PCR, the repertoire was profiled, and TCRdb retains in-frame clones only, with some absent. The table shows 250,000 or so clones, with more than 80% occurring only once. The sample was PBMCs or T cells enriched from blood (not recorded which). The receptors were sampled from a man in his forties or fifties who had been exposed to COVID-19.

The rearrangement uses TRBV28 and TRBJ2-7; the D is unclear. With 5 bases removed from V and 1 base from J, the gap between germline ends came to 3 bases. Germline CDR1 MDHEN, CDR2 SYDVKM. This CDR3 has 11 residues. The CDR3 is CASSHSYEQYV. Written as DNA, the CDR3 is TGTGCCAGCAGTCATTCCTACGAGCAGTACGTC.

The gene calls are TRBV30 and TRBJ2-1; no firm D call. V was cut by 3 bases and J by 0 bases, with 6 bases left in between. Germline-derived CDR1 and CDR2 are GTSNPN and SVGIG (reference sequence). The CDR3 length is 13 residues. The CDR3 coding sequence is TGTGCCTGGAGCGCTAACTCCTACAATGAGCAGTTCTTC. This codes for CAWSANSYNEQFF. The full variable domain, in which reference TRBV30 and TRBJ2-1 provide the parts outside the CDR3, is SQTIHQWPATLVQPVGSPLSLECTVEGTSNPNLYWYRQAAGRGLQLLFYSVGIGQISSEVPQNLSASRPQDRQFILSSKKLLLSDSGFYLCAWSANSYNEQFFGPGTRLTVL.

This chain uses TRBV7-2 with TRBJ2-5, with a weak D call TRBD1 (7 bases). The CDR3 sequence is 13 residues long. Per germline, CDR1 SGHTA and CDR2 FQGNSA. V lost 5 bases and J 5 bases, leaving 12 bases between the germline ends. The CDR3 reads CASSPPGGETQYF. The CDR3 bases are TGTGCCAGCAGCCCCCCAGGGGGGGAGACCCAGTACTTC.

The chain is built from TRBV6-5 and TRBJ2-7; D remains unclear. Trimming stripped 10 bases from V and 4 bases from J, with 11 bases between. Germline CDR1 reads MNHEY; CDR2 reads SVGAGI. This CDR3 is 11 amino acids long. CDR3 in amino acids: CATREVYEQYF. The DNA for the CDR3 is TGTGCCACCCGAGAAGTTTACGAGCAGTACTTC.

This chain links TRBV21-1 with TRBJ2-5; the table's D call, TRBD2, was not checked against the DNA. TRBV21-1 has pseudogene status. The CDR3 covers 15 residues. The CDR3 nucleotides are TGTGCCAGCATCCACGGGAGGGCCTTCGGGGAGACCCAGTACTTC. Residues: CASIHGRAFGETQYF.

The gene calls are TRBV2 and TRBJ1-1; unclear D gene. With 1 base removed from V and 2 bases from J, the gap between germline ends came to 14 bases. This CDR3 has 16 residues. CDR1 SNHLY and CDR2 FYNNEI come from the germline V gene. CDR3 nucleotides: TGTGCCAGCAGTGAAGGTTGGTGGGGAGATAACACTGAAGCTTTCTTT. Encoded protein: CASSEGWWGDNTEAFF.

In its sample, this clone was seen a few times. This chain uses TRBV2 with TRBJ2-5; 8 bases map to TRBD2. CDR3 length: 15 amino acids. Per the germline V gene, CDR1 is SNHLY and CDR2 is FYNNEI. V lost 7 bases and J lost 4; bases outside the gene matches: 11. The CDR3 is CASKLLWAGGETQYF. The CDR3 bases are TGTGCCAGCAAACTTCTATGGGCGGGAGGAGAGACCCAGTACTTC. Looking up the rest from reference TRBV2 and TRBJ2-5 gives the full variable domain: EPEVTQTPSHQVTQMGQEVILRCVPISNHLYFYWYRQILGQKVEFLVSFYNNEISEKSEIFDDQFSVERPDGSNFTLKIRSTKLEDSAMYFCASKLLWAGGETQYFGPGTRLLVL.

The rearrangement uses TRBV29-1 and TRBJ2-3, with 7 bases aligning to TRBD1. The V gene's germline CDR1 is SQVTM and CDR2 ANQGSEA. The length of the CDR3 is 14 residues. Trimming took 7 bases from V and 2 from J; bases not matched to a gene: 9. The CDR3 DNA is TGCAGCGGTCTGGGACAGCTCTCCACAGATACGCAGTATTTT. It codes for CSGLGQLSTDTQYF.

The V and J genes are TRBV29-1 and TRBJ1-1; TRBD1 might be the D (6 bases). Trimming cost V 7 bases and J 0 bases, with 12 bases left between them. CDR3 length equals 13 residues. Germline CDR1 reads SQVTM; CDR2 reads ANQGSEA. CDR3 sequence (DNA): TGCAGCGCCCGGGGACAACTGAACACTGAAGCTTTCTTT. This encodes CSARGQLNTEAFF.

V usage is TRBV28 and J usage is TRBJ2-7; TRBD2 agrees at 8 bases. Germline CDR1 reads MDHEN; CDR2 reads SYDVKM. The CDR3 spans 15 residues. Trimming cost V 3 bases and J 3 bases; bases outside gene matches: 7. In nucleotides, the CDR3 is TGTGCCAGCAGTTTTCTTGCGGGAGGCTTCTACGAGCAGTACGTC. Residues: CASSFLAGGFYEQYV.